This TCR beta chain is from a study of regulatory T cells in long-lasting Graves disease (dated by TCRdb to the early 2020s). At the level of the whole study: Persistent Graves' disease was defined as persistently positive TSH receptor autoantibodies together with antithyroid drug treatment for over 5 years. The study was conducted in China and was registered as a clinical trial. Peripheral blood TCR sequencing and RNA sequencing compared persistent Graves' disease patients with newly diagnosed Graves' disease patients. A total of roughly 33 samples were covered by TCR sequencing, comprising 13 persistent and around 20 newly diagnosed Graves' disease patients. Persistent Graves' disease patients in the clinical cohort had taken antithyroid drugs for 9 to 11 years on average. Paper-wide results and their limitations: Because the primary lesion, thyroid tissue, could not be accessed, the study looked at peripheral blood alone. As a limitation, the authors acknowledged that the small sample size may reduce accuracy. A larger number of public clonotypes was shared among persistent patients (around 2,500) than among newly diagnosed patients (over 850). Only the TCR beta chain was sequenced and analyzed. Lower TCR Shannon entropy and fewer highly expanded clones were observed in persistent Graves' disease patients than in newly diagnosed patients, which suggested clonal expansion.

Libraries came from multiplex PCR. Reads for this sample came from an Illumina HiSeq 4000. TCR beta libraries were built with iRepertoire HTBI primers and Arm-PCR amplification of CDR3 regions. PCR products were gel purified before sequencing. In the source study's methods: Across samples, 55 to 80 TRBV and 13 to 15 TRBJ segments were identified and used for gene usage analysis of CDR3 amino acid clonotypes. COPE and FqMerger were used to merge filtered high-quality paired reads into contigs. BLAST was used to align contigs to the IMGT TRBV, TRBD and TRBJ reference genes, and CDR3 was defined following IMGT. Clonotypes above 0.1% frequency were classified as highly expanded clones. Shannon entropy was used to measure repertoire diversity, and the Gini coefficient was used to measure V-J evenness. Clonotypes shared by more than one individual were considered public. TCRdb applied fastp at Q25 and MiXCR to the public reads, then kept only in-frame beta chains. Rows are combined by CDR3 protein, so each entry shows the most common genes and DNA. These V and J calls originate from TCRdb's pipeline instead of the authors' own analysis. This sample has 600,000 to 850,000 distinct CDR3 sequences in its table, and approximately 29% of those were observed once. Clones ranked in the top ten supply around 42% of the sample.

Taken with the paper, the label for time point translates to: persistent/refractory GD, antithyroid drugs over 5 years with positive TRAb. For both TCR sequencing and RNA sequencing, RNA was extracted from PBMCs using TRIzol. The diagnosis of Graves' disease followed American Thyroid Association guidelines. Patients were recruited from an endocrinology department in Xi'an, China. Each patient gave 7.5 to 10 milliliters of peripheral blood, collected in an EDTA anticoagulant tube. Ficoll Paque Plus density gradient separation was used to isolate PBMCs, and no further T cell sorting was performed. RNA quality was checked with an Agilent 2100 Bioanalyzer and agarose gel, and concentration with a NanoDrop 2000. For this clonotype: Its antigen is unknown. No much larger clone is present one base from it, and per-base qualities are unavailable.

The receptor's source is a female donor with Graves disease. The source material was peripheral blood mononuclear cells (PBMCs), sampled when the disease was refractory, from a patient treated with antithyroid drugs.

The sequenced DNA is TGTGCCAGCAAAGGAGACAGGGCTCTGAACACTGAAGCTTTCTTT. This sequence encodes CASKGDRALNTEAFF. In this chain, TRBV6-1 is recombined with TRBJ1-1; TRBD1 fits 7 bases in the junction. Here V drops 7 bases and J drops 0 bases, and the junction holds 8 bases not matched to any gene. From cysteine to phenylalanine, the CDR3 is 15 amino acids long. Just CDR3 DNA is preserved here, 45 bases in frame from base 1. Based on the germline V gene, the CDR1 and CDR2 sequences are MNHNS and SASEGT.